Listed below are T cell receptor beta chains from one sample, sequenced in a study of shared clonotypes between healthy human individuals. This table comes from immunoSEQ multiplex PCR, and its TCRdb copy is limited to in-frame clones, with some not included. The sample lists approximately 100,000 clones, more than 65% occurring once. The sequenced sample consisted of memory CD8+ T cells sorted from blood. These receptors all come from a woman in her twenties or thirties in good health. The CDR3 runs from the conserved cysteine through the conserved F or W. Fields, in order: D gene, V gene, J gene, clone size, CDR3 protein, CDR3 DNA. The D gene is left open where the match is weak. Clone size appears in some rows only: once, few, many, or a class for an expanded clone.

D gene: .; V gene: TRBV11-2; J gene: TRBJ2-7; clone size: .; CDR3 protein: CASSLGLASYEQYF; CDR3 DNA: TGTGCCAGCAGCTTAGGCCTTGCTTCCTACGAGCAGTACTTC
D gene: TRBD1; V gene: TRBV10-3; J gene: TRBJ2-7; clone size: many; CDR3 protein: CAISPGQESHEQYF; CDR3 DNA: TGTGCCATCAGCCCGGGACAGGAGAGCCACGAGCAGTACTTC
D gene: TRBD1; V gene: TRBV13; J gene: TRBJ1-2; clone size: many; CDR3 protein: CASSVQGAGIYGYTF; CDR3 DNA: TGTGCCAGCAGCGTACAGGGGGCTGGGATATATGGCTACACCTTC
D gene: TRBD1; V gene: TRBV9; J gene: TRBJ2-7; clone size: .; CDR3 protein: CASSTSTGSSTYEQYF; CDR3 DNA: TGTGCCAGCAGCACATCGACAGGGTCCTCTACCTACGAGCAGTACTTC
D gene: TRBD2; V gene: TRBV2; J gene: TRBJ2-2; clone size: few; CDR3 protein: CASRQREGRNTGELFF; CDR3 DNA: TGTGCCAGCAGACAACGGGAGGGGCGGAACACCGGGGAGCTGTTTTTT
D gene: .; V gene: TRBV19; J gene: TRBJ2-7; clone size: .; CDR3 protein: CASTLGGIDHLLSEQYF; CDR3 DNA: TGTGCCAGTACCCTGGGTGGGATTGATCATCTCCTAAGCGAGCAGTACTTC
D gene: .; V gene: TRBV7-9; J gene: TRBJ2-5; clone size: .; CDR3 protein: CASTTQNQETQYF; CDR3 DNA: TGTGCCAGCACTACTCAGAACCAAGAGACCCAGTACTTC
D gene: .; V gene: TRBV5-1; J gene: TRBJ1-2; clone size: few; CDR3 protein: CASSQDNNYGYTF; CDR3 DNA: TGCGCCAGCAGCCAGGACAATAACTATGGCTACACCTTC
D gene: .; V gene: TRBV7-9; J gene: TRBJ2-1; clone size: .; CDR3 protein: CASSFDVRSGDEQFF; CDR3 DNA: TGTGCCAGCAGCTTCGACGTCCGATCTGGCGATGAGCAGTTCTTC
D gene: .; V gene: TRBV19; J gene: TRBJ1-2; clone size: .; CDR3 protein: CAIPAGDGYTF; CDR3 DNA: TGTGCCATCCCGGCGGGGGATGGCTACACCTTC
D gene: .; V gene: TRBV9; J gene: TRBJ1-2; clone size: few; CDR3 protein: CASSVGGNYGYTF; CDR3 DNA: TGTGCCAGCAGCGTAGGAGGGAACTATGGCTACACCTTC
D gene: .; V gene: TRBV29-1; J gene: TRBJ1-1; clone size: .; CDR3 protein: CSGRLNTEAFF; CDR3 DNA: TGCAGCGGGCGGTTGAACACTGAAGCTTTCTTT
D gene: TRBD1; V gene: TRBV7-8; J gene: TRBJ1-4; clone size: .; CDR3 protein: CASSLTIRDRGARKGKLFF; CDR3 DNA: TGTGCCAGCAGCTTGACGATCAGAGACAGGGGCGCTCGGAAGGGAAAACTGTTTTTT
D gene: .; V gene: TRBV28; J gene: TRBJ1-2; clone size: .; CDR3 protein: CASSQDWGGAPPYYGYTF; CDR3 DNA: TGTGCCAGCAGCCAGGATTGGGGTGGGGCGCCACCTTACTATGGCTACACCTTC
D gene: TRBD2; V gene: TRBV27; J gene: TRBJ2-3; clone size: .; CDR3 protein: CASSSGLAGHTDTQYF; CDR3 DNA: TGTGCCAGCAGTTCCGGACTAGCGGGACACACAGATACGCAGTATTTT
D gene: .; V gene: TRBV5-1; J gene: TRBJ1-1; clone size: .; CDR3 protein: CASSFSPGQNTEAFF; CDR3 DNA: TGCGCCAGCAGCTTTTCTCCAGGACAGAACACTGAAGCTTTCTTT
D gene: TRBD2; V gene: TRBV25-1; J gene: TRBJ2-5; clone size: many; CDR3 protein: CASSEPSGLAAIETQYF; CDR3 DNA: TGTGCCAGCAGTGAACCCTCTGGACTAGCGGCTATAGAGACCCAGTACTTC
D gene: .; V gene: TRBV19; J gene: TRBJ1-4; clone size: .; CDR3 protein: CASSADWNSYSPREKLFF; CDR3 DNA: TGTGCCAGTAGCGCGGACTGGAATTCTTACTCACCCCGAGAAAAACTGTTTTTT
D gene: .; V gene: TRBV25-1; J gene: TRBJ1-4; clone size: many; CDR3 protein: CASSESEYEKLFF; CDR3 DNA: TGTGCCAGCAGTGAATCCGAATATGAAAAACTGTTTTTT
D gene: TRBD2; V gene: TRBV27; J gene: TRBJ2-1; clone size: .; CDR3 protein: CASSLAGTSGRARYEQFF; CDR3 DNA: TGTGCCAGCAGTTTGGCTGGGACTAGCGGGAGGGCCAGGTATGAGCAGTTCTTC
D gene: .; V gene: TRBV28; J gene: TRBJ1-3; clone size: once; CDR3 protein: CASSPWEQLSSGNTIYF; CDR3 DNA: TGTGCCAGCAGTCCGTGGGAACAGCTAAGCTCTGGAAACACCATATATTTT
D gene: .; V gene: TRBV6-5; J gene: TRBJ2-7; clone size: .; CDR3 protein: CASSYERRNYEQYF; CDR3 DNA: TGTGCCAGCAGTTATGAGCGGAGAAACTACGAGCAGTACTTC
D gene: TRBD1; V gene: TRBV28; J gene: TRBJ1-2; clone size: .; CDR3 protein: CASSPLPRTGKAGYTF; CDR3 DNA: TGTGCCAGCAGCCCTCTCCCCAGGACAGGGAAAGCTGGCTACACCTTC
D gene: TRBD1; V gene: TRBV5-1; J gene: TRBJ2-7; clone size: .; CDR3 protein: CASSLVSPGQYEQYF; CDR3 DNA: TGCGCCAGCAGCTTGGTATCCCCGGGACAGTACGAGCAGTACTTC
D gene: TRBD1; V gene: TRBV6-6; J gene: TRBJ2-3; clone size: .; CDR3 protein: CASSYPKDRGSDTQYF; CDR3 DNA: TGTGCCAGCAGTTACCCTAAAGACAGGGGCTCAGATACGCAGTATTTT
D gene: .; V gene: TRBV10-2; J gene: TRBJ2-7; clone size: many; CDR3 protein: CASSASRPGSGEQYF; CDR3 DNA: TGCGCCAGCAGTGCATCGAGGCCAGGGTCGGGCGAGCAGTACTTC
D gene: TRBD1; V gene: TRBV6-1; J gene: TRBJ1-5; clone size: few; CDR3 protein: CASSERGQNVNQPQHF; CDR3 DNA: TGTGCCAGCAGTGAACGGGGACAGAATGTTAATCAGCCCCAGCATTTT
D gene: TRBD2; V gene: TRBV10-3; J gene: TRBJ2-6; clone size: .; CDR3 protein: CAISPPGSGRALISGANVLTF; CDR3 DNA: TGTGCCATCAGTCCACCGGGGAGCGGGAGGGCCCTTATCTCTGGGGCCAACGTCCTGACTTTC
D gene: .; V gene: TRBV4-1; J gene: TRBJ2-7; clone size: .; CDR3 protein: CASSQDHSSANEQYF; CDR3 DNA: TGCGCCAGCAGCCAAGATCATTCTAGCGCGAACGAGCAGTACTTC
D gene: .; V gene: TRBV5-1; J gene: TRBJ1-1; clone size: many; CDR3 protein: CASSSGVNTEAFF; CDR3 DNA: TGCGCCAGCAGCTCGGGGGTAAACACTGAAGCTTTCTTT
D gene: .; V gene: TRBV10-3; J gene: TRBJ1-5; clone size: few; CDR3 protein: CAISDSETVQPQHF; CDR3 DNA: TGTGCCATCAGTGACAGTGAAACGGTTCAGCCCCAGCATTTT
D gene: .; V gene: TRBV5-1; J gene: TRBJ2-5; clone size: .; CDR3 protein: CASSLAAGPQETQYF; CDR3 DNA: TGCGCCAGCAGCTTGGCGGCCGGCCCACAAGAGACCCAGTACTTC
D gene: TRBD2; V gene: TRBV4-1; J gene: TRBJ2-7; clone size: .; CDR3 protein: CASSQDWLAGPYEQYF; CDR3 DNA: TGCGCCAGCAGCCAAGATTGGCTAGCGGGCCCCTACGAGCAGTACTTC
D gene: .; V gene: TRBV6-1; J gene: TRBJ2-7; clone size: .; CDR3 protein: CASTSRTNSYEQYF; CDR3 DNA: TGTGCCAGCACTTCCCGGACAAACTCCTACGAGCAGTACTTC
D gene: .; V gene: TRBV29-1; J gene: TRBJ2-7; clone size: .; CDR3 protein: CSVERDSYEQYF; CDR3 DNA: TGCAGCGTTGAAAGGGACTCCTACGAGCAGTACTTC
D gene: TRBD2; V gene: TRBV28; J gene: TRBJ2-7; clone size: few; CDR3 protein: CASSLASGRTPYEQYF; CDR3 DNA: TGTGCCAGCAGCTTAGCCAGCGGGAGGACCCCCTACGAGCAGTACTTC
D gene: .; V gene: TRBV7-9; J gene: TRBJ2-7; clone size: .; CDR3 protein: CASSLGARDYEQYF; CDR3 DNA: TGTGCCAGCAGCTTAGGGGCCAGGGACTACGAGCAGTACTTC
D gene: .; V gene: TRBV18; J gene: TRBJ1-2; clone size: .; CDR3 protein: CASSPPSAAANYGYTF; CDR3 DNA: TGTGCCAGCTCACCACCGTCAGCTGCAGCTAACTATGGCTACACCTTC
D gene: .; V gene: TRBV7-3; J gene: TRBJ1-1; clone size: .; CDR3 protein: CASSLVSVEAFF; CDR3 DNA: TGTGCCAGCAGCTTAGTATCCGTTGAAGCTTTCTTT
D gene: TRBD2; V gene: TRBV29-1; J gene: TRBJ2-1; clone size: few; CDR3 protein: CSVVSIAGEFF; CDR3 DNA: TGCAGCGTTGTGTCAATAGCGGGGGAGTTCTTC
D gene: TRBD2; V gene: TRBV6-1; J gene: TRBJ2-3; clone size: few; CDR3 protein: CASSLSGTDTQYF; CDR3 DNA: TGTGCCAGCAGCCTAAGCGGGACGGATACGCAGTATTTT
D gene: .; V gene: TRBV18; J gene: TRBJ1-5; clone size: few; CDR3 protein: CASLNSQHF; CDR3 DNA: TGTGCCAGCTTAAACTCCCAGCATTTT
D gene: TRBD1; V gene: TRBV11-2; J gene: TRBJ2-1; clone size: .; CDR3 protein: CASNSGTGYNEQFF; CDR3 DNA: TGTGCCAGCAACTCCGGGACAGGCTACAATGAGCAGTTCTTC
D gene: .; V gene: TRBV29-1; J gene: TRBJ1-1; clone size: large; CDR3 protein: CSVDQENTEAFF; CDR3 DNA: TGCAGCGTTGATCAGGAGAACACTGAAGCTTTCTTT
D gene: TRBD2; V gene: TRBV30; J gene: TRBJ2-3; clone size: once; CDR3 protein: CAWSYLAGGGDTQYF; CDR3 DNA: TGTGCCTGGAGTTATCTAGCGGGAGGAGGGGATACGCAGTATTTT
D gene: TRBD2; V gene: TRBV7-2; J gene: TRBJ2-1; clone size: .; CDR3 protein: CASSLESGRRVSYNEQFF; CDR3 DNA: TGTGCCAGCAGCTTAGAGAGCGGGAGAAGAGTTTCCTACAATGAGCAGTTCTTC
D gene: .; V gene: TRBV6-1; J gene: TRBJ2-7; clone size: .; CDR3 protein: CASTPGQTYEQYF; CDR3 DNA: TGTGCCAGCACCCCGGGACAAACCTACGAGCAGTACTTC
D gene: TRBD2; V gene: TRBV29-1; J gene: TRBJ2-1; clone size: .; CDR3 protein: CSVDGVSGTSNEQFF; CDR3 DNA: TGCAGCGTTGACGGTGTTAGCGGGACCTCCAATGAGCAGTTCTTC
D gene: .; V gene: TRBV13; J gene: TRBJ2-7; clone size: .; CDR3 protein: CASCSPVPYEQYF; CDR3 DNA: TGTGCCAGCTGCTCCCCGGTCCCCTACGAGCAGTACTTC
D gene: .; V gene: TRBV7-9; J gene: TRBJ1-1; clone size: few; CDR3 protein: CASSSLQGWAATEAFF; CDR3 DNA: TGTGCCAGCAGCTCCTTACAGGGTTGGGCGGCTACTGAAGCTTTCTTT
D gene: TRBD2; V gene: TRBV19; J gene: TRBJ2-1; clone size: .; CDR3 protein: CASTLGGTSGSSEQFF; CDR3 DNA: TGTGCCAGTACCCTGGGTGGGACTAGCGGGAGCAGTGAGCAGTTCTTC
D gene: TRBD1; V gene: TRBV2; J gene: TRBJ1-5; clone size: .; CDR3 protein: CASSKEAGGPQPQHF; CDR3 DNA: TGTGCCAGCAGTAAAGAGGCAGGGGGTCCTCAGCCCCAGCATTTT
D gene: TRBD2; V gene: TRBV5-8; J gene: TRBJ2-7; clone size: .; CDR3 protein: CASSPGLAVFEQYF; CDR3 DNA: TGTGCCAGCAGCCCCGGGCTAGCGGTCTTCGAGCAGTACTTC
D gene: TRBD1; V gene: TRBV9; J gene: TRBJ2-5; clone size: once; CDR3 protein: CASSHGQGALKETQYF; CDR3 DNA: TGTGCCAGCAGCCACGGACAGGGGGCCCTAAAAGAGACCCAGTACTTC
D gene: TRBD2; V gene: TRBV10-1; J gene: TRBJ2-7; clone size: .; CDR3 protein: CASSSPGLAGGSYEQYF; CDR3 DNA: TGCGCCAGCAGTAGCCCGGGACTAGCGGGAGGCTCCTACGAGCAGTACTTC